The next 27 T cell receptor beta chains were all read from a single sample in a study of pediatric ulcerative colitis. This table comes from immunoSEQ multiplex PCR, and its TCRdb copy is limited to in-frame clones, with some not included. The data show about 16,000 clones, approximately 80% seen once. The rectum was sampled with one to two pinch biopsies at colonoscopy. Sequencing was done on a sample of gut tissue. The receptors were gathered from a boy aged 5-17 years who was a control in a study of pediatric ulcerative colitis.

The CDR3 DNA reads TGTGCCAGCAGCCTGGGACAGGGGTTATCAGATACGCAGTATTTT. Its translation: CASSLGQGLSDTQYF. The rearrangement uses TRBV5-8 and TRBJ2-3; TRBD1 aligns across 10 bases. Germline loops: CDR1 SGHTS, CDR2 YDEGEE. The CDR3 consists of 15 residues. V lost 4 bases and J lost 4; bases outside the gene matches: 6. Full variable domain (missing parts from reference TRBV5-8 and TRBJ2-3): EAGVTQSPTHLIKTRGQQATLRCSPISGHTSVYWYQQALGLGLQFLLWYDEGEERNRGNFPPRFSGRQFPNYSSELNVNALELEDSALYLCASSLGQGLSDTQYFGPGTRLTVL.

This rearrangement joins TRBV6-4 to TRBJ2-1; either TRBD1 or TRBD2 may fit D (5 bases each). The CDR3 runs 14 residues. Germline lookup yields CDR1 MRHNA and CDR2 SNTAGT. V lost 0 bases to trimming and J lost 5 bases, with 8 bases between them. CDR3 sequence (DNA): TGTGCCAGCAGTGACTCGGGACGGAACAATGAGCAGTTCTTC. It translates to CASSDSGRNNEQFF.

This clone was picked up a small number of times. This chain joins TRBV5-4 and TRBJ2-7; weak D call: TRBD2 (7 bases). V was pared by 1 base and J by 3 bases, with 17 bases between. Germline values: CDR1 SGHNT, CDR2 YYREEE (reference sequence). The CDR3 covers 16 residues. Here the CDR3 reads CASSLRTGGPLYEQYF. CDR3 DNA: TGTGCCAGCAGCTTGAGGACGGGGGGCCCTCTCTACGAGCAGTACTTC.

This clone is termed medium-sized (0.01 to 0.1%). This chain connects TRBV5-4 to TRBJ1-2; D remains unclear. The CDR3 runs to 15 residues. In germline, CDR1 is SGHNT, CDR2 YYREEE (reference sequence). V lost 0 bases, J lost 0 bases, and 9 bases lay in between. CDR3 nucleotides: TGTGCCAGCAGCTTGGACGGGAAAGCTAACTATGGCTACACCTTC. Residues: CASSLDGKANYGYTF.

The chain combines TRBV6-5 with TRBJ2-7, with 8 bases matching TRBD1. The germline gives CDR1 MNHEY, CDR2 SVGAGI. This CDR3 is 15 amino acids long. V lost 6 bases to trimming and J lost 2 bases; unmatched junction nucleotides: 9. CDR3 nucleotide sequence: TGTGCCAGCAGCCAGGACAGGGCTTTGCCCTACGAGCAGTACTTC. This encodes CASSQDRALPYEQYF.

V is TRBV7-9 and J is TRBJ2-3; 7 nucleotides agree with TRBD2. Germline loops: CDR1 SEHNR, CDR2 FQNEAQ (reference sequence). With 5 bases clipped from V and 6 bases from J, the junction kept 14 bases outside the gene matches. The CDR3 spans 16 residues. As DNA, the CDR3 is TGTGCCAGCAGCCTCCGGCGGGCCGGGGGAGGGGATACGCAGTATTTT. This sequence encodes CASSLRRAGGGDTQYF.

The V and J genes are TRBV5-4 and TRBJ2-7, with a possible D match to TRBD1 (6 bases). Germline CDR1 SGHNT, CDR2 YYREEE (reference sequence). CDR3 length: 14 amino acids. V was shortened by 1 base and J by 3 bases, with 11 bases between the two germline ends. CDR3 nucleotide sequence: TGTGCCAGCAGCTTGATGGGGACAATCTACGAGCAGTACTTC. This gives the protein CASSLMGTIYEQYF.

This rearrangement joins TRBV5-1 to TRBJ2-5, with TRBD1 identical over 7 bases. The closer fit of TRBJ2-7 to the DNA end suggests the J call may be wrong. Germline-derived CDR1 and CDR2 are SGHRS and YFSETQ. The CDR3 sequence is 15 residues long. As DNA, the CDR3 is TGCGCCAGCAGCTTTACAGGGGTATACGGCGGCGAGCAGTACTTC. As protein: CASSFTGVYGGEQYF.

This sequence joins TRBV5-1 and TRBJ1-4, with 9 bases aligning to TRBD1. The CDR3 runs 15 residues. Germline trimming cut 2 bases from V and 7 bases from J; bases unmatched to any gene: 6. Germline CDR1 SGHRS, CDR2 YFSETQ. Written as DNA, the CDR3 is TGCGCCAGCAGCTTCTACGGGACAGGGAGTGAAAAACTGTTTTTT. It yields the protein CASSFYGTGSEKLFF.

This clone showed up just once. The rearrangement joins TRBV7-2 to TRBJ2-5; no definite D call. The length of the CDR3 is 13 residues. The V end was cut by 3 bases, the J end by 1 base, with 6 bases between. Germline loops: CDR1 SGHTA, CDR2 FQGNSA. Written as DNA, the CDR3 is TGTGCCAGCAGCTTCCCCCCCCAAGAGACCCAGTACTTC. Its protein product is CASSFPPQETQYF.

This chain joins TRBV18 and TRBJ1-2, with a possible D match to TRBD1 (5 bases). The length of the CDR3 is 15 residues. With 5 bases removed from V and 3 bases from J, the gap between germline ends came to 16 bases. In germline, CDR1 is KGHSH, CDR2 LQKENI. The CDR3 region is CASSTPTGGDYGYTF. In nucleotides, the CDR3 is TGTGCCAGCTCAACCCCGACGGGGGGAGACTATGGCTACACCTTC.

This clone was seen once. This chain links TRBV6-4 with TRBJ2-1, with 7 bases that match TRBD2. The germline gives CDR1 MRHNA, CDR2 SNTAGT. The CDR3 sequence is 16 residues long. V was pared by 3 bases and J by 1 base, with 6 bases of the junction left unmatched. This chain's CDR3 is CASSERGDGSYNEQFF. For the CDR3, the DNA is TGTGCCAGCAGTGAACGGGGGGACGGATCCTACAATGAGCAGTTCTTC.

The rearrangement uses TRBV10-3 and TRBJ1-5; D possibly corresponds to TRBD1 (5 bases). The CDR3 spans 15 residues. Looked up from germline, CDR1 is ENHRY and CDR2 is SYGVKD. V gave up 2 bases and J gave up 2 bases, with 10 bases separating them. The chain's CDR3 is CAISERGGGNQPQHF. Here the CDR3 DNA reads TGTGCCATCAGTGAGCGGGGCGGGGGCAATCAGCCCCAGCATTTT.

The CDR3 DNA follows: TGTGCCAGCAGCTTCTTTAGCCTAAGGTCGGACTATGGCTACACCTTC. Its protein product is CASSFFSLRSDYGYTF. The rearrangement links TRBV5-6 to TRBJ1-2; D uncertain. Trimming shortened V by 2 bases and J by 3 bases, and 17 bases separated the two germline ends. The length of the CDR3 is 16 residues. Germline V gene lookup returns CDR1 SGHDT and CDR2 YYEEEE.

This chain joins TRBV14 and TRBJ2-1; 9 bases are shared with TRBD2. The CDR3 is 12 residues long. Germline loops: CDR1 SGHDN, CDR2 FVKESK. V trimming: 3 bases; J trimming: 15 bases; junction bases outside the gene matches: 6. In nucleotides, the CDR3 is TGTGCCAGCAGCCAGGGAGCGGGAGGTCGGTTCTTC. It codes for CASSQGAGGRFF.

The chain recombines TRBV28 with TRBJ1-1, with D possibly being TRBD1 (5 bases). The germline V and J ends were trimmed by 7 bases and 4 bases, with 10 bases remaining between them. CDR3 size: 12 residues. CDR1 is MDHEN, CDR2 SYDVKM, per germline. The CDR3 DNA sequence: TGTGCCAGCAAGTGGGGGAGCACTGAAGCTTTCTTT. Translation: CASKWGSTEAFF. Supplemented by reference TRBV28 and TRBJ1-1, the full variable domain reads DVKVTQSSRYLVKRTGEKVFLECVQDMDHENMFWYRQDPGLGLRLIYFSYDVKMKEKGDIPEGYSVSREKKERFSLILESASTNQTSMYLCASKWGSTEAFFGQGTRLTVV.

The V call is TRBV5-6, the J call TRBJ1-2, with D perhaps matching TRBD1 (5 bases). Germline CDR1 is SGHDT and CDR2 is YYEEEE. Between the trimmed V and J ends, which lost 3 bases and 3 bases, there was a span of 24 bases. This CDR3 contains 18 residues. CDR3 nucleotides: TGTGCCAGCAGCTCTAGAATCCGGGACCCCGACGTGGACTATGGCTACACCTTC. This gives the protein CASSSRIRDPDVDYGYTF.

The table lists this clone with a few counts. The gene calls are TRBV11-2 and TRBJ1-2; maybe TRBD1 (5 bases). V was cut by 0 bases and J by 8 bases, with 10 bases left in between. The germline V gene encodes CDR1 SGHAT and CDR2 FQNNGV. This CDR3 comprises 13 residues. In nucleotides, the CDR3 is TGTGCCAGCAGCTTAGATCGGGGGGAGGGCTACACCTTC. Its translation is CASSLDRGEGYTF. The whole variable domain, filled in from reference TRBV11-2 and TRBJ1-2, reads EAGVAQSPRYKIIEKRQSVAFWCNPISGHATLYWYQQILGQGPKLLIQFQNNGVVDDSQLPKDRFSAERLKGVDSTLKIQPAKLEDSAVYLCASSLDRGEGYTFGSGTRLTVV.

The chain joins TRBV5-1 to TRBJ2-7, with D hard to call. With 3 bases removed from V and 2 bases from J, the gap between germline ends came to 9 bases. Germline V gene data show CDR1 as SGHRS and CDR2 as YFSETQ. The CDR3 runs 13 residues. The CDR3 protein is CASSSGLPYEQYF. CDR3 DNA: TGCGCCAGCAGCTCGGGTCTTCCCTACGAGCAGTACTTC.

This clone was picked up one time. This chain links TRBV28 with TRBJ2-7; D gene unclear. CDR1 and CDR2 (germline): MDHEN, SYDVKM. The CDR3 runs to 13 residues. The V end lost 4 bases, the J end lost 4 bases, and 11 bases lay between the germline ends. The CDR3 sequence is CASSSPQRYEQYF. CDR3 DNA sequence: TGTGCCAGCAGTTCCCCTCAACGTTACGAGCAGTACTTC.

This sequence joins TRBV6-5 and TRBJ2-7; either TRBD1 or TRBD2 may supply D (7 bases each). The V gene's germline CDR1 is MNHEY and CDR2 SVGAGI. The CDR3 covers 14 residues. V dropped 5 bases and J dropped 2 bases, with 13 bases sitting between them. CDR3 in amino acids: CASSRQGGAYEQYF. CDR3 sequence (DNA): TGTGCCAGCAGTCGGCAGGGGGGGGCCTACGAGCAGTACTTC.

This CDR3 is CASSDSTETSYNEQFF. CDR3 in DNA: TGTGCCAGCAGTGACTCTACGGAAACCTCCTACAATGAGCAGTTCTTC. The J gene is TRBJ2-1, the V gene TRBV6-4; D call uncertain. Per the germline V gene, CDR1 is MRHNA and CDR2 is SNTAGT. The CDR3 totals 16 residues. Trimming left V 0 bases short and J 0 bases short, with 9 bases between.

Only a few counts were recorded for this clone. The chain combines TRBV10-1 with TRBJ1-3, with D uncertain. Germline CDR1 WNHNN, CDR2 SYGVQD (reference sequence). The V and J ends lost 7 bases and 0 bases respectively, with 7 bases between them. The CDR3 is 13 residues long. DNA for the CDR3: TGCGCCAGCACCAGTAGCTCTGGAAACACCATATATTTT. Its protein is CASTSSSGNTIYF.

The gene calls are TRBV9 and TRBJ2-1; 7 bases match TRBD2. The CDR3 runs 16 residues. Germline CDR1 is SGDLS and CDR2 is YYNGEE. Trimming took 0 bases from V and 9 from J; bases not matched to a gene: 12. This CDR3 reads CASSVGAVRRETEQFF. CDR3 DNA sequence: TGTGCCAGCAGCGTAGGGGCTGTCCGGCGGGAGACTGAGCAGTTCTTC.

This clone was seen a single time. This chain joins TRBV18 and TRBJ2-7; perhaps TRBD2 as D (6 bases). The germline gives CDR1 KGHSH, CDR2 LQKENI. V lost 3 bases and J 3 bases, leaving 15 bases between the germline ends. The CDR3 loop spans 15 amino acids. CDR3 nucleotide sequence: TGTGCCAGCTCACCGAGGGCGGGGAGAGTCTACGAGCAGTACTTC. Protein sequence: CASSPRAGRVYEQYF.

CDR3 amino acids: CASSPRTGTGQPQHF. In DNA, the CDR3 is TGTGCCAGTAGTCCCAGGACAGGGACGGGACAGCCCCAGCATTTT. The rearrangement joins TRBV19 to TRBJ1-5; 8 bases are a match to TRBD1. The V gene's germline CDR1 is LNHDA and CDR2 SQIVND (reference sequence). This CDR3 comprises 15 residues. V lost 5 bases, J lost 7 bases, and 10 bases stayed unmatched.

About this clone: Other DNA sequences within the sample encode an identical CDR3. The chain is built from TRBV19 and TRBJ2-7; D unresolved. Germline V CDR1 and CDR2: LNHDA, SQIVND (reference sequence). V dropped 5 bases and J dropped 2 bases, with 19 bases sitting between them. The CDR3 covers 16 residues. CDR3: CASSESVGHSPYEQYF. CDR3 sequence (DNA): TGTGCCAGTAGTGAGAGCGTCGGGCACAGCCCCTACGAGCAGTACTTC.